This TCR beta chain appears in the sequencing data of a study of PD-1 blockade in classical Hodgkin lymphoma. Study-level results: Nothing has yet pinned down what causes the repertoire differences, possibly disease activity or prior therapy. While CD8+ TCR diversity did not rise significantly by C4D1, CD4+ TCR diversity did.

The assay was immunoSEQ multiplex PCR, and TCRdb's table has in-frame clones only and misses some. The table has some 64,000 clones, around 89% seen once. The CDR3 is made up of 14 amino acids. Germline lookup yields CDR1 SQVTM and CDR2 ANQGSEA. Trimming shortened V by 1 base and J by 4 bases, and 13 bases separated the two germline ends. Notes on this clone: The antigen remains unidentified.

Each patient's relapse followed autologous stem cell transplantation, and brentuximab vedotin exposure varied. The J gene is TRBJ1-2, the V gene TRBV29-1, with D perhaps matching TRBD1 (5 bases). Sequencing was performed on peripheral blood mononuclear cells (PBMCs), taken at baseline. The receptor was derived from a human donor with classical Hodgkin lymphoma. The CDR3 nucleotides read TGCAGCGTTGAAGCCGACGGGGCATTCTATGGCTACACCTTC. This translates into CSVEADGAFYGYTF.